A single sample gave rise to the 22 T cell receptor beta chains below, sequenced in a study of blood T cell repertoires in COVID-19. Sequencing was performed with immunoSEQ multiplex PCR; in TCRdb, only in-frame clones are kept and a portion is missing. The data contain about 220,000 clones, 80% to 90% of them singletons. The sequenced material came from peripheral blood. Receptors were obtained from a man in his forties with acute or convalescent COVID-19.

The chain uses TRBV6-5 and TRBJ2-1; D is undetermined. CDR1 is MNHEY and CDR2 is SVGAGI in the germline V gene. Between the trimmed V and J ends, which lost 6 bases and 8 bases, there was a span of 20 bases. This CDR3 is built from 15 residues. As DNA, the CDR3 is TGTGCCAGCAGATCGCCTGCGGTACAATCCGATGAGCAGTTCTTC. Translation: CASRSPAVQSDEQFF.

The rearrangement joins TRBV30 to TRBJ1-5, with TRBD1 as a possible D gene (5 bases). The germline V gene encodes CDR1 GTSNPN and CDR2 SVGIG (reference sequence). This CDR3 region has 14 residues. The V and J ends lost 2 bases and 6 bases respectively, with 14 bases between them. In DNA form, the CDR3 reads TGTGCCTGGAGTTCATCGGGGGTGGGTCAGCCCCAGCATTTT. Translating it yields CAWSSSGVGQPQHF.

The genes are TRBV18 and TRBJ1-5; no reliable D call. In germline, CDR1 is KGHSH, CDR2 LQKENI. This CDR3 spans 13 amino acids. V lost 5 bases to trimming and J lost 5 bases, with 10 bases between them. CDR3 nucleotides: TGTGCCAGCTCAGAGCGTACGTATCAGCCCCAGCATTTT. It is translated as CASSERTYQPQHF.

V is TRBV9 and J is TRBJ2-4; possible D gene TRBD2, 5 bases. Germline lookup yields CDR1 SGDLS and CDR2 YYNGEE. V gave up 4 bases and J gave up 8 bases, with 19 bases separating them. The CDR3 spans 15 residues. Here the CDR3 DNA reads TGTGCCAGCAGCTCCCGAAGCGGCTATACGGACATTCAGTACTTC. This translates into CASSSRSGYTDIQYF.

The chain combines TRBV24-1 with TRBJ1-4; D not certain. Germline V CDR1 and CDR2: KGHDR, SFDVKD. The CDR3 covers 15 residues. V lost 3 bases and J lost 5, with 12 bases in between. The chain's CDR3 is CATSDMDLGNEKLFF. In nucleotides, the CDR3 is TGTGCCACCAGTGATATGGACTTGGGGAATGAAAAACTGTTTTTT.

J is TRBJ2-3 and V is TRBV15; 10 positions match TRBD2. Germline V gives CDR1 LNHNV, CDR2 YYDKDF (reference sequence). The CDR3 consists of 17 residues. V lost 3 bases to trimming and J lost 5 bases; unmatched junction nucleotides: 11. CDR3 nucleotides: TGTGCCACCAGCAGGGGAGAGCTAGCGGGAGATCGAGATACGCAGTATTTT. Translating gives CATSRGELAGDRDTQYF. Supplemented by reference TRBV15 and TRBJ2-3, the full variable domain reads DAMVIQNPRYQVTQFGKPVTLSCSQTLNHNVMYWYQQKSSQAPKLLFHYYDKDFNNEADTPDNFQSRRPNTSFCFLDIRSPGLGDTAMYLCATSRGELAGDRDTQYFGPGTRLTVL.

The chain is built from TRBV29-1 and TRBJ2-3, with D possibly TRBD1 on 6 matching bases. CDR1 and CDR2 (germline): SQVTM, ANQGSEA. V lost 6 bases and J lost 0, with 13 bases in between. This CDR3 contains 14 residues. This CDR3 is CSVNQGTSTDTQYF. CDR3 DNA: TGCAGCGTGAACCAGGGGACCAGCACAGATACGCAGTATTTT.

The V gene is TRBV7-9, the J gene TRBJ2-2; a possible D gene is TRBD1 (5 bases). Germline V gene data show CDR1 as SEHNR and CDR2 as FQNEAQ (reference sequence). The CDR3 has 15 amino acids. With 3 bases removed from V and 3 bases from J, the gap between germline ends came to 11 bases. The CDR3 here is CASSFGHRDTGELFF. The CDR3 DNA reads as TGTGCCAGCAGCTTCGGACATCGGGACACCGGGGAGCTGTTTTTT.

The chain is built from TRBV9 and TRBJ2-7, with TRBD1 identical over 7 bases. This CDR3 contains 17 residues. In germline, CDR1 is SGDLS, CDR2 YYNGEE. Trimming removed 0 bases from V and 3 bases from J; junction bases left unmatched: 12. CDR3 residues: CASSVEAGGSPFYEQYF. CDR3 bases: TGTGCCAGCAGCGTAGAGGCAGGGGGATCGCCTTTCTACGAGCAGTACTTC.

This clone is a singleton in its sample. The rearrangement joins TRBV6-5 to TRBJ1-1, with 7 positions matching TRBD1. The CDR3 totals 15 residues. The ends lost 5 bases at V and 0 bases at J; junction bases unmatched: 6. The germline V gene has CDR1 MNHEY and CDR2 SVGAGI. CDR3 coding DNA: TGTGCCAGCAGTCTAAGGGACAGCATGAACACTGAAGCTTTCTTT. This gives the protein CASSLRDSMNTEAFF.

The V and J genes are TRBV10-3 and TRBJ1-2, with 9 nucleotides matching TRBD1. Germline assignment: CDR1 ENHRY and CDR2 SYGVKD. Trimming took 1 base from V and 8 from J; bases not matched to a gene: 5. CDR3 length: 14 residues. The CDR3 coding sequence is TGTGCCATCAGTGAGTGGAGGACAGGGGAAGGCTACACCTTC. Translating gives CAISEWRTGEGYTF.

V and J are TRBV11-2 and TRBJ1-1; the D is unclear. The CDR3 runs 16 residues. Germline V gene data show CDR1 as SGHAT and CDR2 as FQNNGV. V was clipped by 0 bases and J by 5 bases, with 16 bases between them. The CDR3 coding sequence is TGTGCCAGCAGCTTAGATCCGAGGGTCCGGAGGACTGAAGCTTTCTTT. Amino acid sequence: CASSLDPRVRRTEAFF.

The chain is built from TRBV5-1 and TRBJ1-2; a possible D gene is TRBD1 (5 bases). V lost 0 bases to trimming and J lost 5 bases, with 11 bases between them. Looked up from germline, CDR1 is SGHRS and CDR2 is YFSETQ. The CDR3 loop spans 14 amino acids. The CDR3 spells CASSLVAGSYGYTF. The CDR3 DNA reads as TGCGCCAGCAGCTTGGTGGCAGGGTCATATGGCTACACCTTC.

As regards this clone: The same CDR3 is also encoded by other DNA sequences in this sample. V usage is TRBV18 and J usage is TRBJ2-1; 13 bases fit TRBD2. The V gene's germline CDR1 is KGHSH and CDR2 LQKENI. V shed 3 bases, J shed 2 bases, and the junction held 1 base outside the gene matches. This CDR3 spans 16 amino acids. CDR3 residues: CASSPGTSGTYNEQFF. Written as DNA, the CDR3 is TGTGCCAGCTCACCTGGGACTAGCGGGACCTACAATGAGCAGTTCTTC.

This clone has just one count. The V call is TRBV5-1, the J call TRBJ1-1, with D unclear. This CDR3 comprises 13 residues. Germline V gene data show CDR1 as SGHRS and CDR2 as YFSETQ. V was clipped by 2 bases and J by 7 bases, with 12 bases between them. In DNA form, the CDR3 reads TGCGCCAGCAGCTTCGGCCAGGTAGGTGAAGCTTTCTTT. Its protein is CASSFGQVGEAFF.

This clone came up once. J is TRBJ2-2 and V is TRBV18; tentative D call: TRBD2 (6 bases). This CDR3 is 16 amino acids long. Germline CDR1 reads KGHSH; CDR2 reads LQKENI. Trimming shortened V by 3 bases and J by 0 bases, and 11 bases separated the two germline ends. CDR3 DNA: TGTGCCAGCTCACCTTCTATAGCGGCGAACACCGGGGAGCTGTTTTTT. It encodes CASSPSIAANTGELFF.

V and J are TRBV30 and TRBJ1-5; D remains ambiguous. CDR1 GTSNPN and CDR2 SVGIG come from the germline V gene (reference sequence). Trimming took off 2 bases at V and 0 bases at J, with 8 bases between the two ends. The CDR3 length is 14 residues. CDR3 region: CAWSSGHSNQPQHF. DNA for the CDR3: TGTGCCTGGAGTTCAGGTCATAGCAATCAGCCCCAGCATTTT.

The CDR3 coding sequence is TGCGCCAGCAGCCGCTATTCTACCGGGACAATTTACGAGCAGTACTTC. Protein sequence: CASSRYSTGTIYEQYF. The genes are TRBV4-3 and TRBJ2-7, with D perhaps matching TRBD1 (6 bases). With 4 bases removed from V and 4 bases from J, the gap between germline ends came to 20 bases. The germline gives CDR1 LGHNA, CDR2 YSLEER. The CDR3 has 16 amino acids.

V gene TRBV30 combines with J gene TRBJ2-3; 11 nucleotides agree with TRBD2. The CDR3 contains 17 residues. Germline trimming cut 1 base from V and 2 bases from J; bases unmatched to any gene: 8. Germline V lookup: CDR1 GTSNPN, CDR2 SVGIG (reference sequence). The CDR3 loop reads CAWSGRLAGGFTDTQYF. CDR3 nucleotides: TGTGCCTGGAGTGGAAGGCTAGCGGGAGGATTCACAGATACGCAGTATTTT.

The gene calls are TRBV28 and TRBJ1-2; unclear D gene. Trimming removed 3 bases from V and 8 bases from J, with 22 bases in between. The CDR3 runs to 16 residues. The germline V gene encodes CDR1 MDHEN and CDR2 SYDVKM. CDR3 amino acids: CASSFFPSPNLRGYTF. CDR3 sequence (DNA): TGTGCCAGCAGTTTCTTCCCCTCCCCGAATCTTCGGGGCTACACCTTC.

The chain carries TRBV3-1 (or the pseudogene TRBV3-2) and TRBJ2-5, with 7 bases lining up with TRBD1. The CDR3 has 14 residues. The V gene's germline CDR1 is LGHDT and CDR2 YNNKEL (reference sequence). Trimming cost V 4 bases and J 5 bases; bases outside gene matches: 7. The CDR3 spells CASSPTGVGETQYF. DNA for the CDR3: TGTGCCAGCAGCCCAACAGGGGTGGGGGAGACCCAGTACTTC.

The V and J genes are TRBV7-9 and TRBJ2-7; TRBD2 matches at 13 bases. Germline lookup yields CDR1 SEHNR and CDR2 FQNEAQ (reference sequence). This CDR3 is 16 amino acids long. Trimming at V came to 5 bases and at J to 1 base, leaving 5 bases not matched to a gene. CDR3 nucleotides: TGTGCCAGCAGCCCCGGACTAGCGGGAGTATCCTACGAGCAGTACTTC. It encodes CASSPGLAGVSYEQYF.